The 16 T cell receptor beta chains in this list originate from one sample, sequenced in a study of T cells in localized non-small cell lung cancer. Clones were sequenced by immunoSEQ multiplex PCR, and TCRdb holds only the in-frame ones, with some missing. The repertoire holds some 2,500 clones, with around 28% as singletons. Material: lung tumor tissue, obtained before any cancer treatment. These receptor sequences come from a male donor aged 60 or older with stage I lung adenocarcinoma.

V is TRBV6-8 and J is TRBJ1-3; TRBD1 is a possible D gene (5 bases). V lost 0 bases to trimming and J lost 0 bases, with 9 bases between them. Germline V lookup: CDR1 MNHGY, CDR2 SAAAGT. The CDR3 has 16 residues. The CDR3 region has the DNA TGTGCCAGCAGTTACTCGAGGGGCAGCTCTGGAAACACCATATATTTT. As protein: CASSYSRGSSGNTIYF.

This clone was counted a few times. The gene calls are TRBV5-1 and TRBJ1-2; perhaps TRBD1 as D (5 bases). Per the germline V gene, CDR1 is SGHRS and CDR2 is YFSETQ. Trimming stripped 0 bases from V and 5 bases from J, with 14 bases between. The CDR3 length is 15 residues. CDR3 region: CASSLGLQAEYGYTF. The DNA for the CDR3 is TGCGCCAGCAGCTTGGGCCTACAGGCTGAGTATGGCTACACCTTC.

This clone appeared a few times. This chain connects TRBV30 to TRBJ1-6, with D tentatively TRBD1 (6 bases). Trimming took off 4 bases at V and 7 bases at J, with 11 bases between the two ends. This CDR3 contains 13 residues. CDR1 GTSNPN and CDR2 SVGIG come from the germline V gene (reference sequence). CDR3 bases: TGTGCCTGGAACCCAGGGACAAATTCACCCCTCCACTTT. Protein: CAWNPGTNSPLHF.

This clone was observed a handful of times. The chain combines TRBV9 with TRBJ2-1; 13 bases line up with TRBD2. This CDR3 is built from 17 residues. V lost 3 bases, J lost 0 bases, and 3 bases stayed unmatched. CDR1 is SGDLS and CDR2 is YYNGEE in the germline V gene. In nucleotides, the CDR3 is TGTGCCAGCAGCGCCGGACTAGCGGGGGCCTCCTACAATGAGCAGTTCTTC. It translates to CASSAGLAGASYNEQFF.

This clone was counted only a few times. The chain carries TRBV11-3 and TRBJ1-1, with D possibly being TRBD1 (6 bases). V gave up 2 bases and J gave up 5 bases, with 18 bases separating them. The germline CDR1 and CDR2 sequences are SGHNT and YENEEA. The CDR3 consists of 16 residues. The chain's CDR3 is CASSLMGKGVGTEAFF. The CDR3 DNA sequence: TGTGCCAGCAGCTTAATGGGGAAGGGGGTGGGGACTGAAGCTTTCTTT.

This clone rates as medium-sized (0.01 to 0.1%). The chain couples TRBV9 to TRBJ2-7, with TRBD1 matching over 7 bases. The V gene end was trimmed by 0 bases and the J gene end by 0 bases; junction bases not matched to a gene: 3. Germline loops: CDR1 SGDLS, CDR2 YYNGEE. The CDR3 runs 15 residues. The CDR3 is CASSVAAGGSYEQYF. The DNA for the CDR3 is TGTGCCAGCAGCGTAGCGGCAGGGGGCTCCTACGAGCAGTACTTC.

In its sample, this clone was seen once. The chain has TRBV14 and TRBJ2-7; perhaps TRBD2 as D (5 bases). V lost 4 bases to trimming and J lost 0 bases, with 22 bases between them. Germline CDR1 and CDR2: SGHDN and FVKESK. This CDR3 contains 18 residues. The CDR3 coding sequence is TGTGCCAGCAGCCTACTAAATTATAACGGGGTTAGCTCCTACGAGCAGTACTTC. This translates into CASSLLNYNGVSSYEQYF.

The chain couples TRBV11-3 to TRBJ2-3; 9 bases align to TRBD1. From germline, CDR1 is SGHNT and CDR2 YENEEA. V trimming: 3 bases; J trimming: 4 bases; junction bases outside the gene matches: 8. The CDR3 has 16 residues. CDR3 loop: CASSLAGTGRADTQYF. DNA of the CDR3: TGTGCCAGCAGCTTGGCGGGGACAGGGAGGGCAGATACGCAGTATTTT.

This clone ranks as medium-sized (0.01 to 0.1%). V is TRBV11-3 and J is TRBJ2-7; possible D gene TRBD1, 6 bases. The V gene's germline CDR1 is SGHNT and CDR2 YENEEA. This CDR3 is 16 amino acids long. Between the trimmed V and J ends, which lost 4 bases and 2 bases, there was a span of 18 bases. This chain's CDR3 is CASSSLRGRIAYEQYF. The CDR3 region has the DNA TGTGCCAGCAGCTCCCTCAGGGGTAGGATCGCCTACGAGCAGTACTTC.

Only a few counts were recorded for this clone. V and J are TRBV19 and TRBJ1-1, with D maybe TRBD1 (5 bases). The CDR3 runs to 14 residues. Trimming removed 3 bases at V and 5 bases at J, with 13 bases between. Germline V gene lookup returns CDR1 LNHDA and CDR2 SQIVND (reference sequence). Written as DNA, the CDR3 is TGTGCCAGTAGTATCACGCAGGGTAGGACTGAAGCTTTCTTT. Translated: CASSITQGRTEAFF.

The chain is built from TRBV19 and TRBJ2-1; no reliable D call. V lost 5 bases and J 9 bases, leaving 14 bases between the germline ends. This CDR3 contains 13 residues. Germline CDR1 LNHDA, CDR2 SQIVND (reference sequence). CDR3 DNA: TGTGCCAGTAGTTTAGCCCCCTCCCGTGAGCAGTTCTTC. Translation gives CASSLAPSREQFF.

The J gene is TRBJ2-1, the V gene TRBV28; 10 bases line up with TRBD1. Trimming at V came to 6 bases and at J to 10 bases, leaving 12 bases not matched to a gene. The V gene's germline CDR1 is MDHEN and CDR2 SYDVKM. The CDR3 runs 15 residues. The CDR3, as DNA: TGTGCCAGCAGGACTCTTGGGACAGGGGAAATCGAGCAGTTCTTC. It codes for CASRTLGTGEIEQFF.

The V gene is TRBV29-1, the J gene TRBJ2-3; 12 bases match TRBD2. The germline V gene encodes CDR1 SQVTM and CDR2 ANQGSEA. V shed 6 bases and J 0 bases; nucleotides not matched to a gene: 4. The length of the CDR3 is 15 residues. CDR3 nucleotides: TGCAGCGTCACTAGCGGGGGGCATAGCACAGATACGCAGTATTTT. Translated: CSVTSGGHSTDTQYF.

This clone was recorded a few times. This chain links TRBV28 with TRBJ1-3; 11 nucleotides match TRBD1. Trimming at V came to 6 bases and at J to 0 bases, leaving 7 bases not matched to a gene. Germline lookup yields CDR1 MDHEN and CDR2 SYDVKM. The CDR3 is 17 amino acids. The CDR3 region has the DNA TGTGCCAGCAGCTTAACGGGACAGGGGGACTCTGGAAACACCATATATTTT. Its protein is CASSLTGQGDSGNTIYF.

V and J are TRBV11-3 and TRBJ2-7; 7 nucleotides agree with TRBD1. V trimming: 8 bases; J trimming: 1 base; junction bases outside the gene matches: 8. The CDR3 contains 14 residues. From germline, CDR1 is SGHNT and CDR2 YENEEA. The CDR3 here is CASLPATGSYEQYF. CDR3 coding DNA: TGTGCCAGCCTCCCCGCGACAGGGTCCTACGAGCAGTACTTC.

This clone has more than one count but fewer than ten. The chain is built from TRBV30 and TRBJ2-3, with 9 bases lining up with TRBD2. V was clipped by 5 bases and J by 0 bases; unmatched bases: 9. In germline, CDR1 is GTSNPN, CDR2 SVGIG (reference sequence). The CDR3 extends over 16 amino acids. CDR3 region: CAWVRAGGTSTDTQYF. DNA for the CDR3: TGTGCCTGGGTCCGCGCGGGGGGGACTAGCACAGATACGCAGTATTTT.